A single sample gave rise to the 16 T cell receptor beta chains below, sequenced in a study of T cell changes during pregnancy in multiple sclerosis. Clones were sequenced by immunoSEQ multiplex PCR, and TCRdb holds only the in-frame ones, with some missing. This sample has 91,000 or so clones; 93% occur once, and the top ten carry roughly 0.95%. This material consisted of peripheral blood, taken after pregnancy. The receptors derive from a female donor with multiple sclerosis, enrolled in a pregnancy study.

J is TRBJ2-7 and V is TRBV7-9; D unclear. V lost 4 bases, J lost 0 bases, and 7 bases lay in between. This CDR3 has 13 amino acids. In germline, CDR1 is SEHNR, CDR2 FQNEAQ (reference sequence). The DNA of the CDR3 is TGTGCCAGCAGCTCGGCGGACTCCTACGAGCAGTACTTC. This gives the protein CASSSADSYEQYF.

This chain uses TRBV4-3 with TRBJ2-2, with D possibly TRBD1 on 6 matching bases. Germline CDR1 is LGHNA and CDR2 is YSLEER. V gave up 6 bases and J gave up 3 bases, with 14 bases separating them. The CDR3 is 15 residues long. CDR3 protein: CASRLQGVDTGELFF. The CDR3 DNA sequence: TGCGCCAGCAGACTACAGGGCGTGGACACCGGGGAGCTGTTTTTT.

The rearrangement joins TRBV20-1 to TRBJ1-2; no firm D call. CDR3 length equals 11 residues. Looked up from germline, CDR1 is DFQATT and CDR2 is SNEGSKA (reference sequence). Trimming removed 3 bases at V and 5 bases at J, with 7 bases between. CDR3: CSARLSYGYTF. The CDR3 DNA is TGCAGTGCTAGGTTATCGTATGGCTACACCTTC.

V is TRBV18 and J is TRBJ2-1; no reliable D call. CDR3 length: 14 residues. V dropped 1 base and J dropped 8 bases, with 12 bases sitting between them. CDR1 and CDR2 from the germline V gene are KGHSH and LQKENI. This CDR3 reads CASSPQTVRDEQFF. CDR3 DNA: TGTGCCAGCTCACCACAAACAGTTAGAGATGAGCAGTTCTTC.

CDR3 DNA sequence: TGTGCCAGCAGCCCCATAGCGGGAGTTCCCTACAATGAGCAGTTCTTC. Translation: CASSPIAGVPYNEQFF. The chain uses TRBV7-3 and TRBJ2-1; 9 nucleotides agree with TRBD2. Germline CDR1 is SGHTA and CDR2 is FQGTGA. Germline trimming cut 5 bases from V and 2 bases from J; bases unmatched to any gene: 7. The CDR3 extends over 16 amino acids.

The chain joins TRBV27 to TRBJ2-3, with 11 nucleotides matching TRBD2. The CDR3 covers 16 residues. CDR1 and CDR2 (germline): MNHEY, SMNVEV (reference sequence). J gave up 0 bases and V 4 bases, and 3 bases lay outside the gene matches. The CDR3 here is CASSSRTSGSTDTQYF. CDR3 nucleotides: TGTGCCAGCAGTTCCAGGACTAGCGGGAGCACAGATACGCAGTATTTT.

This clone came up many times. The rearrangement uses TRBV7-6 and TRBJ2-7; a possible D gene is TRBD1 (6 bases). V was clipped by 4 bases and J by 4 bases, with 11 bases between them. This CDR3 contains 13 residues. Germline CDR1 is SGHVS and CDR2 is FNYEAQ. The CDR3 reads CASSYGTFYEQYF. In DNA form, the CDR3 reads TGTGCCAGCAGCTACGGGACATTTTACGAGCAGTACTTC.

The V call is TRBV7-2, the J call TRBJ1-1; D not resolved. This CDR3 is built from 13 residues. Trimming stripped 3 bases from V and 3 bases from J, with 8 bases between. Germline loops: CDR1 SGHTA, CDR2 FQGNSA. The CDR3 DNA reads as TGTGCCAGCAGCTTGGGCCTTGACACTGAAGCTTTCTTT. It codes for CASSLGLDTEAFF. Full variable domain (outside the CDR3, taken from reference TRBV7-2 and TRBJ1-1): GAGVSQSPSNKVTEKGKDVELRCDPISGHTALYWYRQSLGQGLEFLIYFQGNSAPDKSGLPSDRFSAERTGGSVSTLTIQRTQQEDSAVYLCASSLGLDTEAFFGQGTRLTVV.

The chain is built from TRBV19 and TRBJ1-1; D may be TRBD1 (6 bases). The V end lost 5 bases, the J end lost 5 bases, and 12 bases lay between the germline ends. Germline assignment: CDR1 LNHDA and CDR2 SQIVND (reference sequence). This CDR3 has 13 amino acids. Here the CDR3 reads CASSVTGITEAFF. DNA of the CDR3: TGTGCCAGTAGTGTAACAGGGATAACTGAAGCTTTCTTT.

The V call is TRBV7-9, the J call TRBJ1-2, with TRBD1 matching over 8 bases. The CDR3 covers 15 residues. The junction had 4 bases not matched to a gene; V was cut back by 3 bases and J by 1 base. CDR1 is SEHNR and CDR2 is FQNEAQ in the germline V gene (reference sequence). Here the CDR3 reads CASSFGTGSNYGYTF. In DNA, the CDR3 is TGTGCCAGCAGCTTCGGGACAGGAAGTAACTATGGCTACACCTTC.

The rearrangement uses TRBV5-5 and TRBJ2-7; the D gene is possibly TRBD2 (5 bases). V was shortened by 1 base and J by 2 bases, with 19 bases between the two germline ends. Germline CDR1 and CDR2: SGHKS and YYEKEE (reference sequence). The length of the CDR3 is 17 residues. DNA for the CDR3: TGTGCCAGCAGCTTGCGGTCTAGCTCAATGCAACCCTACGAGCAGTACTTC. It specifies CASSLRSSSMQPYEQYF. Based on the CDR3 plus reference TRBV5-5 and TRBJ2-7, the full variable domain is DAGVTQSPTHLIKTRGQQVTLRCSPISGHKSVSWYQQVLGQGPQFIFQYYEKEERGRGNFPDRFSARQFPNYSSELNVNALLLGDSALYLCASSLRSSSMQPYEQYFGPGTRLTVT.

The V gene is TRBV28, the J gene TRBJ1-5; 8 bases line up with TRBD1. Trimming at V came to 10 bases and at J to 7 bases, leaving 9 bases not matched to a gene. The CDR3 is 13 amino acids. Germline V gives CDR1 MDHEN, CDR2 SYDVKM. The CDR3 region has the DNA TGTGCCACCATCCCAGGGGGCATGCAGCCCCAGCATTTT. This translates into CATIPGGMQPQHF.

The V call is TRBV7-6, the J call TRBJ2-5, with 8 bases that match TRBD2. The CDR3 length is 17 residues. V was clipped by 2 bases and J by 5 bases; unmatched bases: 13. CDR1 is SGHVS and CDR2 is FNYEAQ in the germline V gene. In nucleotides, the CDR3 is TGTGCCAGCAGCTTATTAAGAGGTTTAGCGGGATCGGAGACCCAGTACTTC. The encoded protein is CASSLLRGLAGSETQYF.

The chain joins TRBV25-1 to TRBJ1-2, with D possibly TRBD1 on 5 matching bases. CDR3 size: 13 residues. Trimming stripped 5 bases from V and 6 bases from J, with 13 bases between. The germline gives CDR1 MGHDK, CDR2 SYGVNS. Written as DNA, the CDR3 is TGTGCCAGCAGTCTGCTTCAGGGCCATGGCTACACCTTC. Residues: CASSLLQGHGYTF.

In its sample, this clone was seen a few times. The rearrangement links TRBV19 to TRBJ2-7; D remains unclear. The CDR3 covers 15 residues. The V and J ends lost 1 base and 2 bases respectively, with 12 bases between them. Looked up from germline, CDR1 is LNHDA and CDR2 is SQIVND (reference sequence). The CDR3 nucleotides are TGTGCCAGTAGTATAGCTGGCGGTAGCCCCTACGAGCAGTACTTC. Translation: CASSIAGGSPYEQYF.

The genes are TRBV6-1 and TRBJ2-4; 9 positions agree with TRBD1. Germline loops: CDR1 MNHNS, CDR2 SASEGT. V trimming: 7 bases; J trimming: 9 bases; junction bases outside the gene matches: 10. This CDR3 is built from 14 residues. In nucleotides, the CDR3 is TGTGCCAGCATTGGACAGGGGCGCTTGGGCATTCAGTACTTC. The encoded protein is CASIGQGRLGIQYF.